These T cell receptor beta chains were read from a single sample in a study of cytomegalovirus exposure and HLA in healthy donors. Produced via immunoSEQ multiplex PCR; TCRdb's table is partial and in-frame only. Of about 150,000 clones listed, about 76% are singletons. The sequencing sample was made of PBMCs. Source of these receptors: a man aged 30-40 years in good health and CMV-seropositive. Each CDR3 is given without its conserved first and last residue.

>TRBJ1-1|TRBV7-2
ASSYRDRGTEAF
>TRBJ2-2|TRBV7-9
ASSLGLAGGPTGELF
>TRBJ1-2|TRBV4-2
ASSQDLSRDYGYT
>TRBJ2-7|TRBV18
ASSPQGALDEQY
>TRBJ2-7|TRBV6-1
ASRGPETGAHGQY
>TRBJ2-6|TRBV19
ASSPDRGFSGANVLT
>TRBJ1-1|TRBV15
ATSTQGGVTF
>TRBJ2-5|TRBV7-6
ASSLGTSGGIQETQY
>TRBJ2-7|TRBV7-3
ASSIQTGYEQY
>TRBJ1-6|TRBV6-1
ASSFTVPGLSPLH
>TRBJ1-2|TRBV6-5
ASSYSGGGYGYT
>TRBJ2-1|TRBV7-9
ASSRGLAGDNEQF
>TRBJ2-3|TRBV27
ASSLIRARGADTQY
>TRBJ1-4|TRBV19
ASRPQGGAGEKLF
>TRBJ2-7|TRBV2
ASSERAGGPLQY
>NA|TRBV5-6
ASNPLQGYEQY
>TRBJ1-2|TRBV5-3
ARSPDRVGYT
>TRBJ2-7|TRBV7-8
ASTGGGYEQY
>TRBJ2-1|TRBV7-2
ASSHPGLAGVGKF
>TRBJ1-2|TRBV9
ASSVDRDNYGYT
>TRBJ1-2|TRBV2
ASSAREGSAGYT
>TRBJ2-1|TRBV5-4
ASSLGDRYNEQF
>TRBJ1-1|TRBV9
ASSVGGTEAF
>TRBJ2-5|TRBV7-2
ASSIFSGGGLETQY